This T cell receptor beta chain was observed in a study of T cell responses to AZD1222 COVID-19 vaccine. Assay used: immunoSEQ multiplex PCR; TCRdb lists only in-frame clones, some missing. The sample contains 95,000 to 150,000 clones, approximately 90% of which appear only once. Trimming stripped 2 bases from V and 0 bases from J, with 9 bases between. The CDR3 loop spans 16 amino acids. Germline V lookup: CDR1 SGHTS, CDR2 YDEGEE. This receptor was taken from an adult who received the MenACWY meningococcal vaccine as a control. The chain recombines TRBV5-8 with TRBJ2-6; D ambiguous. Sequences were derived from peripheral blood, sampled 28 days after the second dose of the MenACWY control vaccine. As DNA, the CDR3 is TGTGCCAGCAGCTTCCCATCCAACTCTGGGGCCAACGTCCTGACTTTC. Translated, it gives CASSFPSNSGANVLTF.